These 18 T cell receptor beta chains share one sample of origin, sequenced in a study of T cell responses to AZD1222 COVID-19 vaccine. Clones were sequenced by immunoSEQ multiplex PCR, and TCRdb holds only the in-frame ones, with some missing. The table lists 150,000 to 190,000 clones, roughly nine tenths of them singletons. Sequenced material: peripheral blood, taken after recovery from COVID-19. The receptors shown here come from an adult who had recovered from COVID-19.

The chain couples TRBV19 to TRBJ2-7; the D call may be TRBD1 or TRBD2 (5 bases each). CDR1 is LNHDA, CDR2 SQIVND, per germline (reference sequence). The CDR3 spans 15 residues. The V and J ends lost 5 bases and 4 bases respectively, with 18 bases between them. CDR3: CASSLPGRGGYEQYF. The CDR3 region has the DNA TGTGCCAGTAGTCTGCCGGGACGCGGAGGATACGAGCAGTACTTC.

The V gene is TRBV6-1, the J gene TRBJ1-5; a weak D match, TRBD1 (6 bases). Germline-derived CDR1 and CDR2 are MNHNS and SASEGT. The germline V and J ends were trimmed by 2 bases and 6 bases, with 23 bases remaining between them. The CDR3 is made up of 18 amino acids. The CDR3 DNA is TGTGCCAGCAGTGAAATATACGGGGGCGCGGTATTCGGTCAGCCCCAGCATTTT. Its protein is CASSEIYGGAVFGQPQHF.

The chain joins TRBV6-5 to TRBJ1-2, with a weak D call TRBD1 (6 bases). The CDR3 totals 13 residues. Trimming pared 9 bases from V and 8 bases from J, leaving 19 bases between. From germline, CDR1 is MNHEY and CDR2 SVGAGI. The CDR3 nucleotides read TGTGCCAGTAGACCGCCCGGGGGCTACGGCTACACCTTC. Its translation: CASRPPGGYGYTF.

In this sample, this clone turned up once. The genes are TRBV27 and TRBJ2-1; 11 nucleotides line up with TRBD2. Germline assignment: CDR1 MNHEY and CDR2 SMNVEV (reference sequence). The CDR3 covers 17 residues. The V gene end was trimmed by 5 bases and the J gene end by 2 bases; junction bases not matched to a gene: 8. This CDR3 is CASSPTTSGVAYNEQFF. DNA of the CDR3: TGTGCCAGCAGTCCTACGACTAGCGGGGTCGCCTACAATGAGCAGTTCTTC.

The rearrangement joins TRBV7-2 to TRBJ2-5; unclear D gene. Trimming left V 4 bases short and J 5 bases short, with 11 bases between. Per the germline V gene, CDR1 is SGHTA and CDR2 is FQGNSA. This CDR3 region has 13 residues. CDR3 loop: CASSSGPTETQYF. Here the CDR3 DNA reads TGTGCCAGCAGCTCCGGGCCCACGGAGACCCAGTACTTC.

This chain joins TRBV7-2 and TRBJ2-1; the match to TRBD2 covers 7 bases. CDR1 SGHTA and CDR2 FQGNSA come from the germline V gene. The CDR3 is 16 amino acids. Losses at the gene ends were 5 bases for V and 2 bases for J; bases not matched to a gene: 9. In DNA, the CDR3 is TGTGCCAGCAGCCCGGTCGGGGGGTACACCTACAATGAGCAGTTCTTC. This translates into CASSPVGGYTYNEQFF.

This clone has a single count. Other nucleotide sequences in the sample specify the same CDR3. The J gene is TRBJ1-1, the V gene TRBV12-3 or TRBV12-4; no definite D call. CDR3 length equals 13 residues. Trimming removed 1 base from V and 1 base from J, with 4 bases in between. The CDR3 sequence is CASSLEGNTEAFF. The CDR3 bases are TGTGCCAGCAGTTTAGAGGGGAACACTGAAGCTTTCTTT.

J is TRBJ1-1 and V is TRBV4-3; the D is unclear. Deletions cut 0 bases from V and 1 base from J, with 6 bases between. This CDR3 is 14 amino acids long. Germline CDR1 and CDR2: LGHNA and YSLEER. The CDR3 region is CASSQDRQNTEAFF. The CDR3 DNA reads TGCGCCAGCAGCCAAGACCGACAGAACACTGAAGCTTTCTTT.

The chain joins TRBV19 to TRBJ1-4, with D unclear. The germline V gene encodes CDR1 LNHDA and CDR2 SQIVND (reference sequence). This CDR3 is built from 11 residues. The V end was cut by 7 bases, the J end by 6 bases, with 6 bases between. CDR3 nucleotides: TGTGCCAGTACTGGGTATGAAAAACTGTTTTTT. It is translated as CASTGYEKLFF.

The chain links TRBV1 to TRBJ2-2. TRBV1 is a documented pseudogene. This CDR3 region has 16 residues. This CDR3 reads CTSSLRTLPNTGELFF. CDR3 sequence (DNA): TGCACCAGCAGCTTACGGACCCTTCCGAACACCGGGGAGCTGTTTTTT.

The V and J genes are TRBV7-3 and TRBJ1-2, with a tentative D call TRBD1 (5 bases). V lost 5 bases, J lost 3 bases, and 13 bases lay in between. The V gene's germline CDR1 is SGHTA and CDR2 FQGTGA. The CDR3 totals 14 residues. CDR3 sequence (DNA): TGTGCCAGCAGCCCCGGGGGGGAGGACTATGGCTACACCTTC. Residues: CASSPGGEDYGYTF.

The chain recombines TRBV4-1 with TRBJ2-3; TRBD2 might be the D (6 bases). The germline V gene has CDR1 MGHRA and CDR2 YSYEKL. The CDR3 consists of 17 residues. The V end lost 3 bases, the J end lost 1 base, and 17 bases lay between the germline ends. Here the CDR3 reads CASSQGSGPSGTDTQYF. The CDR3, as DNA: TGCGCCAGCAGCCAGGGGTCCGGGCCTAGCGGCACAGATACGCAGTATTTT.

The chain's CDR3 is CASRAGPRYEQYF. The CDR3, as DNA: TGTGCCAGCAGGGCGGGACCGCGATACGAGCAGTACTTC. The rearrangement joins TRBV28 to TRBJ2-7; perhaps TRBD2 as D (6 bases). V gave up 6 bases and J gave up 4 bases, with 13 bases separating them. The CDR3 consists of 13 residues. From germline, CDR1 is MDHEN and CDR2 SYDVKM.

The rearrangement links TRBV4-2 to TRBJ2-5; the D gene is possibly TRBD1 (5 bases). Trimming left V 4 bases short and J 4 bases short, with 13 bases between. The CDR3 loop spans 14 amino acids. Germline V gene lookup returns CDR1 LGHNA and CDR2 YNFKEQ. Here the CDR3 DNA reads TGTGCCAGCAGCCGGAAGGGGTCTGGAGAGACCCAGTACTTC. Encoded protein: CASSRKGSGETQYF.

The rearrangement uses TRBV2 and TRBJ1-5, with 9 bases that match TRBD1. J lost 2 bases, V lost 6 bases, and 5 bases had no gene match. The V gene's germline CDR1 is SNHLY and CDR2 FYNNEI. This CDR3 has 15 amino acids. DNA for the CDR3: TGTGCCAGCAGCCTAACAGGGGGCGGCAATCAGCCCCAGCATTTT. This gives the protein CASSLTGGGNQPQHF.

The rearrangement uses TRBV24-1 and TRBJ2-3; TRBD2 matches 8 bases. The CDR3 length is 14 residues. After removal of 9 bases from V and 4 bases from J, the junction contained 8 bases not matched to a gene. Germline V lookup: CDR1 KGHDR, CDR2 SFDVKD. CDR3 amino acids: CATSTSGGADTQYF. CDR3 in DNA: TGTGCCACCTCCACTAGCGGTGGCGCAGATACGCAGTATTTT.

V is TRBV6-4 and J is TRBJ2-3; 10 bases fit TRBD2. Trimming took 6 bases from V and 3 from J; bases not matched to a gene: 9. Germline V gives CDR1 MRHNA, CDR2 SNTAGT. This CDR3 contains 16 residues. CDR3 sequence (DNA): TGTGCCAGCAGCGATGTTAGCGGGGGGAGTACAGATACGCAGTATTTT. Its protein is CASSDVSGGSTDTQYF.

V is TRBV5-6 and J is TRBJ2-7; the D is unclear. Germline assignment: CDR1 SGHDT and CDR2 YYEEEE. V shed 0 bases and J shed 0 bases, with 10 bases lying between them. The CDR3 extends over 15 amino acids. The CDR3 spells CASSLVADDSYEQYF. The DNA for the CDR3 is TGTGCCAGCAGCTTGGTGGCAGACGACTCCTACGAGCAGTACTTC. Together with reference TRBV5-6 and TRBJ2-7, the CDR3 gives the full variable domain: DAGVTQSPTHLIKTRGQQVTLRCSPKSGHDTVSWYQQALGQGPQFIFQYYEEEERQRGNFPDRFSGHQFPNYSSELNVNALLLGDSALYLCASSLVADDSYEQYFGPGTRLTVT.